A selection of T cell receptor beta chains follows, all from one sample in a study of blood T cells in healthy people across ages. Using its own MiXCR run on the 5' RACE reads, TCRdb lists one record per CDR3 protein. The sample carries 600,000 to 850,000 distinct CDR3 sequences, roughly 47% recorded once. The sequenced material came from blood. Receptor source: a woman aged 60 to 75 in good health. Both conserved end residues are part of each CDR3. D genes are given only for firm matches. Part of the rows lack a size; the others show once, few, many or a class for expanded clones.

>TRBJ2-7|-|TRBV29-1|-
CSVRGDSYEQYF
TGCAGCGTTAGGGGTGACTCCTACGAGCAGTACTTC
>TRBJ2-7|-|TRBV20-1|few
CSASGGLLVYEQYF
TGCAGTGCTAGCGGGGGACTCCTTGTCTACGAGCAGTACTTC
>TRBJ2-1|-|TRBV6-5|-
CASSFQGGYYNEQFF
TGTGCCAGCAGTTTTCAGGGTGGGTACTACAATGAGCAGTTCTTC
>TRBJ2-3|-|TRBV9|-
CASNARSSTDTQYF
TGTGCCAGCAACGCGAGATCTAGCACAGATACGCAGTATTTT
>TRBJ2-5|-|TRBV9|-
CASSLSSSWGKETQYF
TGTGCCAGCAGCCTGTCTTCCTCATGGGGAAAAGAGACCCAGTACTTC
>TRBJ1-1|-|TRBV12-3/TRBV12-4|-
CASSFARREAFF
TGTGCCAGCAGTTTTGCCAGACGAGAAGCTTTCTTT
>TRBJ1-4|-|TRBV10-3|-
CAISDKGEKLFF
TGTGCCATCAGTGATAAGGGTGAAAAACTGTTTTTT
>TRBJ2-7|-|TRBV29-1|-
CSVSGSSVPYEQYF
TGCAGCGTTTCTGGGTCTAGCGTCCCCTACGAGCAGTACTTC
>TRBJ2-1|TRBD2|TRBV6-2/TRBV6-3|-
CASLSGGGDYYNEQFF
TGTGCCAGCTTAAGTGGGGGAGGGGATTACTACAATGAGCAGTTCTTC
>TRBJ1-1|TRBD1|TRBV9|-
CASSKTGDITEAFF
TGTGCCAGCAGCAAGACAGGGGATATCACTGAAGCTTTCTTT
>TRBJ2-7|-|TRBV5-1|many
CASSGSAYEQYF
TGCGCCAGCAGTGGAAGCGCCTACGAGCAGTACTTC
>TRBJ2-5|TRBD1|TRBV20-1|-
CSAGLTGMEETQYF
TGCAGTGCTGGGCTGACAGGGATGGAAGAGACCCAGTACTTC
>TRBJ2-5|TRBD2|TRBV10-3|few
CAISERGLAGGPGAETQYF
TGTGCCATCAGTGAGAGAGGACTAGCGGGGGGGCCGGGTGCAGAGACCCAGTACTTC
>TRBJ1-3|-|TRBV28|-
CASTQAGSYGNTIYF
TGTGCCAGCACCCAGGCGGGGTCTTACGGAAACACCATATATTTT
>TRBJ2-3|-|TRBV20-1|-
CSAPPRGHTDTQYF
TGCAGTGCCCCACCGCGAGGGCACACAGATACGCAGTATTTT
>TRBJ2-5|-|TRBV6-1|-
CASSEAIEETQYF
TGTGCCAGCAGTGAAGCAATTGAGGAGACCCAGTACTTC
>TRBJ2-2|-|TRBV28|-
CASSLAAGYVDGELFF
TGTGCCAGCAGTTTAGCGGCAGGGTATGTGGACGGGGAGCTGTTTTTT
>TRBJ1-5|TRBD1|TRBV9|-
CASSAGTGVAQPQHF
TGTGCCAGCAGCGCAGGGACAGGGGTGGCTCAGCCCCAGCATTTT
>TRBJ2-7|-|TRBV3-1|-
CASSQDLSALREQYF
TGTGCCAGCAGCCAAGATTTAAGCGCACTGCGGGAGCAGTACTTC
>TRBJ2-5|TRBD2|TRBV12-3/TRBV12-4|-
CASSDGLAGVETQYF
TGTGCCAGCAGTGATGGGCTAGCGGGGGTTGAGACCCAGTACTTC
>TRBJ2-1|-|TRBV7-2|-
CASSLGGEPSYNEQFF
TGTGCCAGCAGCTTAGGGGGGGAGCCCTCCTACAATGAGCAGTTCTTC
>TRBJ1-2|-|TRBV9|-
CASSVGGGDYGYTF
TGTGCCAGCAGCGTGGGAGGGGGAGACTATGGCTACACCTTC
>TRBJ1-1|-|TRBV15|-
CATSRDQGEAFF
TGTGCCACCAGCAGAGATCAGGGTGAAGCTTTCTTT
>TRBJ1-5|-|TRBV21-1|-
CASSKGPPGGWCQPQHF
TGTGCTAGCAGCAAAGGCCCCCCCGGGGGCTGGTGTCAGCCCCAGCATTTT
>TRBJ1-2|-|TRBV29-1|-
CSVRDDGYTF
TGTAGCGTCAGAGACGATGGCTACACCTTC
>TRBJ1-2|-|TRBV20-1|-
CSASRQAGGYTF
TGCAGTGCCAGTCGACAGGCTGGGGGCTACACCTTC
>TRBJ1-4|-|TRBV12-3/TRBV12-4|-
CASSPFLGGDEKLFF
TGTGCCAGCAGCCCATTCCTCGGAGGGGATGAAAAACTGTTTTTT
>TRBJ1-3|-|TRBV5-1|-
CASSLAGTAGNTIYF
TGCGCCAGCAGCTTGGCTGGTACTGCCGGAAACACCATATATTTT
>TRBJ2-7|TRBD2|TRBV7-2|many
CASSPGLAGGEQYF
TGTGCCAGCAGCCCGGGACTAGCGGGAGGCGAGCAGTACTTC
>TRBJ1-6|-|TRBV6-2/TRBV6-3|-
CASSYYAGASSPLHF
TGTGCCAGCAGTTACTATGCAGGGGCGAGTTCACCCCTCCACTTT
>TRBJ2-7|TRBD2|TRBV20-1|-
CSAERWASGTYEQYF
TGCAGTGCAGAGAGGTGGGCTAGCGGGACCTACGAGCAGTACTTC
>TRBJ2-7|TRBD1|TRBV10-3|few
CAISERTGSGVEQYF
TGTGCCATCAGTGAGCGGACAGGGAGTGGAGTCGAGCAGTACTTC
>TRBJ2-3|-|TRBV20-1|once
CSARDPQGLPVTDTQYF
TGCAGTGCTAGAGATCCCCAGGGGTTACCTGTCACAGATACGCAGTATTTT
>TRBJ2-4|-|TRBV2|-
CASTPTREPKNIQYF
TGTGCCAGCACTCCAACCAGGGAACCCAAAAACATTCAGTACTTC
>TRBJ2-2|-|TRBV12-3/TRBV12-4|-
CASSGNPSVTGELFF
TGTGCCAGCTCGGGGAACCCCTCGGTCACCGGGGAGCTGTTTTTT
>TRBJ2-1|TRBD2|TRBV20-1|-
CSARDPGGLNGQFF
TGCAGTGCTAGAGATCCGGGGGGTCTTAATGGGCAGTTCTTC
>TRBJ2-7|-|TRBV7-9|few
CASSLDLGLGEQYF
TGTGCCAGCAGCTTAGACTTAGGGTTAGGCGAGCAGTACTTC
>TRBJ1-1|-|TRBV5-5|few
CASRRTFWGTEAFF
TGTGCCAGCAGGCGGACATTTTGGGGCACTGAAGCTTTCTTT
>TRBJ2-7|TRBD2|TRBV20-1|few
CSAARDYSYEQYF
TGCAGTGCCGCCCGGGACTACTCCTACGAGCAGTACTTC
>TRBJ2-7|TRBD1|TRBV6-5|-
CASSYLGQGIPYEQYF
TGTGCCAGCAGTTACCTGGGACAGGGGATCCCATACGAGCAGTACTTC
>TRBJ1-6|-|TRBV6-4|-
CASSDSLGSSSPLHF
TGTGCCAGCAGTGACTCTCTGGGATCTAGTTCACCCCTCCACTTT
>TRBJ2-3|-|TRBV28|once
CALGRDTQYF
TGTGCCCTCGGCAGAGATACGCAGTATTTT
>TRBJ2-1|-|TRBV7-9|-
CASSLLFNEQFF
TGTGCCAGCAGCCTCTTATTCAATGAGCAGTTCTTC
>TRBJ2-7|TRBD2|TRBV12-3/TRBV12-4|few
CASRPGTSGSEQYF
TGTGCCAGCAGACCAGGGACTAGCGGGAGCGAGCAGTACTTC
>TRBJ2-1|TRBD2|TRBV24-1|many
CATSSGTSREQFF
TGTGCCACCAGTTCCGGGACTAGCCGTGAGCAGTTCTTC
>TRBJ2-7|TRBD1|TRBV6-2/TRBV6-3|once
CASRAPGTEGYEQYF
TGTGCCAGCAGAGCTCCCGGGACAGAAGGCTACGAGCAGTACTTC
>TRBJ2-3|TRBD1|TRBV10-3|many
CASQGLEDTQYF
TGTGCCTCACAGGGGTTGGAAGATACGCAGTATTTT
>TRBJ2-7|TRBD1|TRBV5-1|-
CASNVGQGVNEQYF
TGCGCCAGCAACGTGGGACAGGGGGTGAACGAGCAGTACTTC
>TRBJ2-3|TRBD2|TRBV6-4|-
CATRGSGSDTQYF
TGTGCCACGAGGGGTAGCGGGAGTGATACGCAGTATTTT
>TRBJ2-7|-|TRBV9|-
CASSVGMDEQYF
TGTGCCAGCAGCGTAGGTATGGACGAGCAGTACTTC
>TRBJ2-2|-|TRBV5-1|few
CASSLVDQATGELFF
TGCGCCAGCAGCTTGGTAGACCAGGCCACCGGGGAGCTGTTTTTT